The 22 T cell receptor beta chains presented below share a single source sample, sequenced in a study of blood T cell repertoires in COVID-19. Sequenced by immunoSEQ multiplex PCR; TCRdb stores in-frame clones only, minus some. The repertoire holds some 120,000 clones, with 85% as singletons. Sequencing input: peripheral blood. Every receptor here comes from a man aged 35 to 55 with acute or convalescent COVID-19.

The chain combines TRBV6-1 with TRBJ2-7; the match to TRBD2 covers 10 bases. V was pared by 1 base and J by 0 bases, with 3 bases of the junction left unmatched. The CDR3 is 16 residues long. The germline V gene encodes CDR1 MNHNS and CDR2 SASEGT. The CDR3 spells CASSEVPSGSSYEQYF. The CDR3, as DNA: TGTGCCAGCAGTGAAGTCCCTAGCGGGAGCTCCTACGAGCAGTACTTC.

The gene calls are TRBV14 and TRBJ2-2; 11 bases fit TRBD1. Losses at the gene ends were 5 bases for V and 5 bases for J; bases not matched to a gene: 4. This CDR3 contains 15 residues. The germline CDR1 and CDR2 sequences are SGHDN and FVKESK. The CDR3, as DNA: TGTGCCAGCAGCAAGGACAGGGGGCGAACCGGGGAGCTGTTTTTT. Protein product: CASSKDRGRTGELFF.

The chain uses TRBV7-2 and TRBJ2-5; D not resolved. Germline-derived CDR1 and CDR2 are SGHTA and FQGNSA. The ends were cut back, 2 bases at V and 2 bases at J, with 12 bases in the middle. This CDR3 has 15 residues. The CDR3 protein is CASSLSRRAQETQYF. As DNA, the CDR3 is TGTGCCAGCAGCTTATCAAGGAGAGCGCAAGAGACCCAGTACTTC.

The chain is built from TRBV5-1 and TRBJ2-5; TRBD1 might be the D (6 bases). Germline V lookup: CDR1 SGHRS, CDR2 YFSETQ. This CDR3 is 12 amino acids long. Trimming shortened V by 7 bases and J by 5 bases, and 12 bases separated the two germline ends. The CDR3 region has the DNA TGCGCCAGCCGGGACATCCTCGAGACCCAGTACTTC. It specifies CASRDILETQYF. Filled out from reference TRBV5-1 and TRBJ2-5, the complete variable domain reads KAGVTQTPRYLIKTRGQQVTLSCSPISGHRSVSWYQQTPGQGLQFLFEYFSETQRNKGNFPGRFSGRQFSNSRSEMNVSTLELGDSALYLCASRDILETQYFGPGTRLLVL.

The V and J genes are TRBV21-1 and TRBJ2-1; TRBD2, the table's D call, was not compared with the DNA. TRBV21-1 constitutes a pseudogene. This CDR3 comprises 19 residues. This chain's CDR3 is CASRSGILAGGPLYNEQFF. CDR3 sequence (DNA): TGTGCCAGCAGAAGCGGGATACTAGCGGGGGGCCCTCTGTATAATGAGCAGTTCTTC.

The chain uses TRBV18 and TRBJ2-5, with TRBD2 identical over 10 bases. This CDR3 region has 14 residues. J lost 4 bases, V lost 6 bases, and 5 bases had no gene match. Looked up from germline, CDR1 is KGHSH and CDR2 is LQKENI. The CDR3 DNA sequence: TGTGCCAGCTCGCAGCGGGGGGGTCGAGAGACCCAGTACTTC. It translates to CASSQRGGRETQYF.

The chain recombines TRBV2 with TRBJ2-3, with 15 bases lining up with TRBD2. The CDR3 totals 18 residues. CDR1 SNHLY and CDR2 FYNNEI come from the germline V gene. V trimming: 6 bases; J trimming: 1 base; junction bases outside the gene matches: 8. The CDR3 bases are TGTGCCAGCAGGCCCTACGGACTAGCGGGGGGGCGCACAGATACGCAGTATTTT. Its translation: CASRPYGLAGGRTDTQYF.

This chain links TRBV28 with TRBJ1-5; D is unresolved. The CDR3 loop spans 15 amino acids. CDR1 is MDHEN, CDR2 SYDVKM, per germline. Trimming took 2 bases from V and 5 from J, leaving 13 bases between them. This CDR3 reads CASSLGAVTHQPQHF. Written as DNA, the CDR3 is TGTGCCAGCAGTTTAGGAGCTGTTACACATCAGCCCCAGCATTTT.

The genes are TRBV3-1 (or the pseudogene TRBV3-2) and TRBJ1-1; D gene uncertain. V was pared by 0 bases and J by 2 bases, with 7 bases between. This CDR3 spans 14 amino acids. The germline V gene has CDR1 LGHDT and CDR2 YNNKEL (reference sequence). The CDR3 nucleotides are TGTGCCAGCAGCCAAGAAGACTATAACACTGAAGCTTTCTTT. This sequence encodes CASSQEDYNTEAFF.

The V and J genes are TRBV4-3 and TRBJ1-4, with D uncertain. Trimming stripped 4 bases from V and 6 bases from J, with 15 bases between. The CDR3 is 15 residues long. CDR1 and CDR2 (germline): LGHNA, YSLEER. CDR3 coding DNA: TGCGCCAGCAGCCCCTCGCAGTGGAGGGATGAAAAACTGTTTTTT. This codes for CASSPSQWRDEKLFF.

The chain uses TRBV6-1 and TRBJ2-3, with D unresolved. Per the germline V gene, CDR1 is MNHNS and CDR2 is SASEGT. The CDR3 runs to 13 residues. V shed 3 bases and J shed 5 bases, with 9 bases lying between them. The DNA of the CDR3 is TGTGCCAGCAGTGAGGCATTGTTAGATACGCAGTATTTT. Its protein is CASSEALLDTQYF.

This chain joins TRBV6-5 and TRBJ2-6; 7 positions agree with TRBD1. With 8 bases clipped from V and 13 bases from J, the junction kept 11 bases outside the gene matches. The CDR3 contains 13 residues. Germline V CDR1 and CDR2: MNHEY, SVGAGI. CDR3 loop: CASSKQGKGVLTF. The CDR3 region has the DNA TGTGCCAGCTCTAAACAGGGGAAGGGGGTCCTGACTTTC.

The V call is TRBV4-1, the J call TRBJ1-5; TRBD1 aligns across 12 bases. Trimming removed 6 bases from V and 6 bases from J; junction bases left unmatched: 6. The CDR3 contains 15 residues. Germline-derived CDR1 and CDR2 are MGHRA and YSYEKL. CDR3 residues: CASRPGQGAGQPQHF. The CDR3 bases are TGCGCCAGCAGACCGGGACAGGGGGCTGGTCAGCCCCAGCATTTT.

This chain uses TRBV29-1 with TRBJ2-1, with TRBD2 matching 9 bases. Trimming removed 4 bases from V and 7 bases from J; junction bases left unmatched: 11. The CDR3 covers 15 residues. Germline values: CDR1 SQVTM, CDR2 ANQGSEA. Written as DNA, the CDR3 is TGCAGCGTTGGGGCCTTAGCGGGAGTGGGGAATGAGCAGTTCTTC. Its translation is CSVGALAGVGNEQFF.

This chain uses TRBV7-9 with TRBJ2-3; D possibly corresponds to TRBD2 (6 bases). This CDR3 region has 13 residues. CDR1 and CDR2 from the germline V gene are SEHNR and FQNEAQ (reference sequence). V lost 8 bases and J lost 3, with 12 bases in between. This CDR3 is CASDAGGTDTQYF. The CDR3 DNA reads as TGTGCCAGCGATGCCGGGGGTACAGATACGCAGTATTTT.

V is TRBV27 and J is TRBJ1-6, with D possibly matching TRBD1 (6 bases). Between the trimmed V and J ends, which lost 6 bases and 4 bases, there was a span of 16 bases. Germline CDR1 and CDR2: MNHEY and SMNVEV (reference sequence). The CDR3 extends over 16 amino acids. This CDR3 reads CASRSDRTVYNSPLHF. DNA of the CDR3: TGTGCCAGCAGATCCGATCGGACAGTTTATAATTCACCCCTCCACTTT.

The J gene is TRBJ2-2, the V gene TRBV2; a possible D gene is TRBD1 (5 bases). The CDR3 loop spans 13 amino acids. Germline assignment: CDR1 SNHLY and CDR2 FYNNEI. Trimming stripped 9 bases from V and 1 base from J, with 9 bases between. Here the CDR3 reads CASDSVNTGELFF. DNA of the CDR3: TGTGCCAGTGACAGCGTGAACACCGGGGAGCTGTTTTTT. Looking up the rest from reference TRBV2 and TRBJ2-2 gives the full variable domain: EPEVTQTPSHQVTQMGQEVILRCVPISNHLYFYWYRQILGQKVEFLVSFYNNEISEKSEIFDDQFSVERPDGSNFTLKIRSTKLEDSAMYFCASDSVNTGELFFGEGSRLTVL.

Concerning this clone itself: The sample carries other DNA sequences with the same CDR3. This chain links TRBV6-2 or TRBV6-3 with TRBJ1-1; weak D call: TRBD1 (5 bases). Trimming shortened V by 2 bases and J by 4 bases, and 8 bases separated the two germline ends. Germline V gene data show CDR1 as MNHEY and CDR2 as SVGEGT. This CDR3 is 13 amino acids long. DNA of the CDR3: TGTGCCAGCAGTTACGGCGGGGGCACTGAAGCTTTCTTT. Residues: CASSYGGGTEAFF.

V and J are TRBV2 and TRBJ2-1; maybe TRBD2 (5 bases). The CDR3 runs to 14 residues. Looked up from germline, CDR1 is SNHLY and CDR2 is FYNNEI. Trimming took off 7 bases at V and 0 bases at J, with 10 bases between the two ends. The CDR3 sequence is CASKEDHSYNEQFF. Written as DNA, the CDR3 is TGTGCCAGCAAGGAGGACCACTCCTACAATGAGCAGTTCTTC. Full variable domain (outside the CDR3, taken from reference TRBV2 and TRBJ2-1): EPEVTQTPSHQVTQMGQEVILRCVPISNHLYFYWYRQILGQKVEFLVSFYNNEISEKSEIFDDQFSVERPDGSNFTLKIRSTKLEDSAMYFCASKEDHSYNEQFFGPGTRLTVL.

This rearrangement joins TRBV29-1 to TRBJ2-1; D is possibly TRBD2 (5 bases). The CDR3 spans 11 residues. V lost 7 bases to trimming and J lost 6 bases, with 10 bases between them. The germline V gene encodes CDR1 SQVTM and CDR2 ANQGSEA. CDR3 DNA sequence: TGCAGCGCTAGCTTGCTCAATGAGCAGTTCTTC. Amino acid sequence: CSASLLNEQFF.

The V and J genes are TRBV23-1 and TRBJ1-6; TRBD1 aligns across 9 bases. TRBV23-1 is an ORF; its function is uncertain. The CDR3 has 12 residues. CDR3 sequence (DNA): TGCCCGAAGACAGGGGGGAATTCACCCCTCCACTTT. Protein: CPKTGGNSPLHF.

This rearrangement joins TRBV7-3 to TRBJ2-1, with 8 bases fitting TRBD2. Germline-derived CDR1 and CDR2 are SGHTA and FQGTGA. V trimming: 1 base; J trimming: 2 bases; junction bases outside the gene matches: 1. The CDR3 is made up of 15 amino acids. In DNA form, the CDR3 reads TGTGCCAGCAGCTTAAACGGGAGGGCCTACAATGAGCAGTTCTTC. It translates to CASSLNGRAYNEQFF.